The clone carrying this T cell receptor beta chain was recorded at least ten times. What it binds is not known. TCR beta CDR3 region amplification was performed from RNA transcripts. TCR CDR3 regions were first amplified by RT-PCR with HTBI primers. A single record per CDR3 protein comes from TCRdb applying MiXCR to the multiplex PCR reads. Here the sample spans around 350,000 distinct CDR3 sequences, 15% to 20% being singletons. The sample originates from a study of T cells in Graves' hyperthyroidism and ophthalmopathy. Broader study findings: Using 13 V-J features, a model discriminated ophthalmopathy from stable hyperthyroidism. Clonotypes that were expanded in thyroid above 0.001 mostly appeared in blood too.

Source material for PBMCs was around 10 ml fresh peripheral blood. The V gene lost 4 bases and the J gene lost 0 bases, with 16 bases spanning the gap. The CDR3 extends over 16 amino acids. The chain uses TRBV12-3 or TRBV12-4 and TRBJ2-7; a possible D gene is TRBD2 (6 bases). The sequencing input was blood. This clonotype was obtained from a woman aged 18 to 35 with Graves' hyperthyroidism. CDR3 bases: TGTGCCAGCAGTTCCACCCGGGACTGGAGCTCCTACGAGCAGTACTTC. Its translation: CASSSTRDWSSYEQYF.